This T cell receptor beta chain was sequenced in a study of post-analysis software for immune sequencing data. Included in the TCR beta cDNA libraries were unique molecular identifiers. TCRdb processed the PCR reads anew with MiXCR; each CDR3 protein has one entry. The sample records 380,000 or so distinct CDR3 sequences, less than 40% being singletons. Study findings and constraints: Compared with controls, patients showed significantly lower normalized Chao1 diversity. There were five TRBV segments more frequent in patients than controls, and TRBV5-6, TRBV5-1 and TRBV20-1 were among them.

Germline V gene sequence: CDR1 KGHSH, CDR2 LQKENI. V was cut by 4 bases and J by 4 bases, with 11 bases left in between. This CDR3 comprises 13 residues. Comments on this clonotype: Its antigen is not identified.

Sequenced sample: blood. V is TRBV18 and J is TRBJ2-7; TRBD1 is a possible D gene (6 bases). The TCR was taken from a girl aged 10 to 17 with multiple sclerosis. CDR3 DNA: TGTGCCAGCTCACTTCCCCAGGGGTACGAGCAGTACTTC. Its protein is CASSLPQGYEQYF.